The 25 T cell receptor beta chains below all came from one sample that was sequenced in a study of T cells after posttransplantation cyclophosphamide. Controls had myeloablative marrow grafts with methotrexate and calcineurin inhibitor, sampled at 1 year. TCRdb keeps only in-frame clones here, not all; method: immunoSEQ multiplex PCR. The data hold roughly 20,000 clones, with 65% to 90% observed a single time. The source material was PBMCs, sampled 350 to 400 days after allogeneic stem cell transplant with calcineurin inhibitor and methotrexate. The source of these receptors is a female patient between 30 and 45 years old who received an allogeneic stem cell transplant from an unrelated donor, was CMV-positive, and had acute and chronic GVHD. The graft donor may have contributed some T cells.

V gene TRBV18 combines with J gene TRBJ2-2, with TRBD1 identical over 8 bases. Trimming took 1 base from V and 4 from J; bases not matched to a gene: 5. The germline CDR1 and CDR2 sequences are KGHSH and LQKENI. There are 16 residues in the CDR3. The CDR3 sequence: CASSPLETGATGELFF. The DNA for the CDR3 is TGTGCCAGCTCACCACTGGAGACAGGGGCCACCGGGGAGCTGTTTTTT.

V gene TRBV9 combines with J gene TRBJ2-3; no firm D call. The germline V and J ends were trimmed by 0 bases and 0 bases, with 17 bases remaining between them. The length of the CDR3 is 18 residues. CDR1 SGDLS and CDR2 YYNGEE come from the germline V gene. The CDR3 sequence: CASSVDPDSKTSTDTQYF. CDR3 coding DNA: TGTGCCAGCAGCGTAGATCCAGACTCAAAAACTAGCACAGATACGCAGTATTTT.

This CDR3 is CASSDRTGLEDTQYF. The CDR3, as DNA: TGCGCCAGCAGTGACAGGACAGGGTTGGAGGATACGCAGTATTTT. The chain joins TRBV10-1 to TRBJ2-3, with 8 positions matching TRBD1. In germline, CDR1 is WNHNN, CDR2 SYGVQD (reference sequence). J was trimmed by 6 bases and V by 3 bases; bases with no gene match: 8. The CDR3 is made up of 15 amino acids.

The rearrangement uses TRBV7-2 and TRBJ2-3, with 7 positions matching TRBD1. This CDR3 comprises 13 residues. With V trimmed by 10 bases and J by 2 bases, 6 bases remained unmatched. Germline V gives CDR1 SGHTA, CDR2 FQGNSA. The CDR3 DNA follows: TGTGCCACGGGACAGCCCAACACAGATACGCAGTATTTT. It translates to CATGQPNTDTQYF.

The CDR3 bases are TGTGCCAGCAGTTTACCCGGGACTAGCAGAGATGAGCAGTTCTTC. This encodes CASSLPGTSRDEQFF. The rearrangement links TRBV28 to TRBJ2-1; 9 bases are shared with TRBD2. Germline assignment: CDR1 MDHEN and CDR2 SYDVKM. Trimming cost V 2 bases and J 8 bases; bases outside gene matches: 7. The CDR3 runs to 15 residues. The full variable domain, in which reference TRBV28 and TRBJ2-1 provide the parts outside the CDR3, is DVKVTQSSRYLVKRTGEKVFLECVQDMDHENMFWYRQDPGLGLRLIYFSYDVKMKEKGDIPEGYSVSREKKERFSLILESASTNQTSMYLCASSLPGTSRDEQFFGPGTRLTVL.

In its sample, this clone was seen a few times. The V and J genes are TRBV28 and TRBJ1-4; 9 bases align to TRBD1. This CDR3 contains 16 residues. Germline CDR1 is MDHEN and CDR2 is SYDVKM. The trim removed 1 base at V and 7 bases at J, leaving 7 bases unmatched. CDR3 amino acids: CASSLSQTGGGEKLFF. In DNA form, the CDR3 reads TGTGCCAGCAGTTTATCGCAGACAGGGGGTGGTGAAAAACTGTTTTTT. Drawing the rest from reference TRBV28 and TRBJ1-4, the complete variable domain is DVKVTQSSRYLVKRTGEKVFLECVQDMDHENMFWYRQDPGLGLRLIYFSYDVKMKEKGDIPEGYSVSREKKERFSLILESASTNQTSMYLCASSLSQTGGGEKLFFGSGTQLSVL.

The rearrangement uses TRBV30 and TRBJ1-3, with TRBD1 as a possible D gene (5 bases). The CDR3 spans 14 residues. Looked up from germline, CDR1 is GTSNPN and CDR2 is SVGIG (reference sequence). V lost 5 bases and J 0 bases, leaving 11 bases between the germline ends. CDR3 sequence reads: CAWSGGYSGNTIYF. CDR3 sequence (DNA): TGTGCCTGGTCGGGGGGTTACTCTGGAAACACCATATATTTT.

V and J are TRBV29-1 and TRBJ2-1; 10 nucleotides agree with TRBD2. In germline, CDR1 is SQVTM, CDR2 ANQGSEA. Trimming removed 3 bases from V and 7 bases from J; junction bases left unmatched: 6. This CDR3 spans 14 amino acids. CDR3 bases: TGCAGCGTTGATAGGGGACTAGCGAAAAATGAGCAGTTCTTC. It yields the protein CSVDRGLAKNEQFF.

The chain employs TRBV10-2 and TRBJ1-2; D may be TRBD1 (6 bases). This CDR3 is 13 amino acids long. V lost 6 bases and J 3 bases, leaving 11 bases between the germline ends. Germline CDR1 is WSHSY and CDR2 is SAAADI. The CDR3 DNA is TGCGCCAGCAGCGAAGACAGGTACTATGGCTACACCTTC. It specifies CASSEDRYYGYTF.

The V call is TRBV28, the J call TRBJ1-2, with 7 positions matching TRBD1. The V gene end was trimmed by 5 bases and the J gene end by 6 bases; junction bases not matched to a gene: 18. The CDR3 loop spans 17 amino acids. Germline V gene lookup returns CDR1 MDHEN and CDR2 SYDVKM. Here the CDR3 reads CASSPNSWGQLEDGYTF. CDR3 nucleotides: TGTGCCAGCAGTCCCAACTCTTGGGGACAGTTAGAAGATGGCTACACCTTC.

The rearrangement links TRBV30 to TRBJ1-4, with 9 bases lining up with TRBD1. CDR1 GTSNPN and CDR2 SVGIG come from the germline V gene (reference sequence). V dropped 4 bases and J dropped 8; count of bases not matched to a gene: 8. The CDR3 loop spans 14 amino acids. CDR3 coding DNA: TGTGCCTGGACCTGGGGGGACAGGGCCGAAAAACTGTTTTTT. Amino acid sequence: CAWTWGDRAEKLFF.

V usage is TRBV7-2 and J usage is TRBJ2-3; 8 nucleotides agree with TRBD2. V trimming: 5 bases; J trimming: 8 bases; junction bases outside the gene matches: 6. The CDR3 consists of 13 residues. Germline V CDR1 and CDR2: SGHTA, FQGNSA. CDR3 bases: TGTGCCAGCAGCCGGACTAGCCAGAGTACGCAGTATTTT. It encodes CASSRTSQSTQYF.

The gene calls are TRBV6-4 and TRBJ1-2; a possible D gene is TRBD1 (5 bases). The CDR3 is 13 residues long. Germline CDR1 MRHNA, CDR2 SNTAGT. V was pared by 7 bases and J by 6 bases, with 15 bases between. This CDR3 reads CASIKVRVDGYTF. The CDR3 DNA reads TGTGCCAGCATTAAGGTCAGGGTTGATGGCTACACCTTC.

The chain links TRBV7-9 to TRBJ2-2; 11 positions match TRBD2. Trimming removed 2 bases from V and 6 bases from J; junction bases left unmatched: 8. CDR3 length: 17 amino acids. CDR1 is SEHNR and CDR2 is FQNEAQ in the germline V gene (reference sequence). As DNA, the CDR3 is TGTGCCAGCAGCTTAAGTCTTACTAGCGGGAGTTCCGGGGAGCTGTTTTTT. Translation: CASSLSLTSGSSGELFF.

V gene TRBV11-2 combines with J gene TRBJ1-3; 7 bases align to TRBD1. CDR3 length: 13 residues. V shed 5 bases and J 3 bases; nucleotides not matched to a gene: 1. Germline V gene data show CDR1 as SGHAT and CDR2 as FQNNGV. The CDR3 nucleotides read TGTGCCAGCAGCAGGGACAGTGGAAACACCATATATTTT. Translating gives CASSRDSGNTIYF.

The chain carries TRBV6-5 and TRBJ1-1; TRBD1 is a possible D gene (5 bases). CDR3 length: 13 residues. V dropped 4 bases and J dropped 5 bases, with 11 bases sitting between them. The germline V gene encodes CDR1 MNHEY and CDR2 SVGAGI. CDR3: CASSFRGGTEAFF. The CDR3 DNA is TGTGCCAGCAGTTTCCGCGGGGGAACTGAAGCTTTCTTT.

The chain combines TRBV5-1 with TRBJ1-1; D possibly corresponds to TRBD1 (5 bases). Germline loops: CDR1 SGHRS, CDR2 YFSETQ. Trimming removed 3 bases at V and 0 bases at J, with 24 bases between. This CDR3 comprises 19 residues. The CDR3 protein is CASSSMGGGSGSLNTEAFF. The CDR3 DNA reads as TGCGCCAGCAGCTCTATGGGGGGTGGGTCAGGGTCCCTGAACACTGAAGCTTTCTTT.

The chain is built from TRBV2 and TRBJ2-7; 8 nucleotides align to TRBD1. This CDR3 has 13 residues. Germline V gives CDR1 SNHLY, CDR2 FYNNEI. With V trimmed by 8 bases and J by 3 bases, 6 bases remained unmatched. CDR3 residues: CASQGQGRYEQYF. The CDR3 coding sequence is TGTGCCAGCCAAGGACAGGGACGCTACGAGCAGTACTTC. The whole variable domain, remainder taken from reference TRBV2 and TRBJ2-7, is EPEVTQTPSHQVTQMGQEVILRCVPISNHLYFYWYRQILGQKVEFLVSFYNNEISEKSEIFDDQFSVERPDGSNFTLKIRSTKLEDSAMYFCASQGQGRYEQYFGPGTRLTVT.

This clone was picked up one time. The V and J genes are TRBV18 and TRBJ1-3; D is perhaps TRBD1 (5 bases). Between the trimmed V and J ends, which lost 2 bases and 4 bases, there was a span of 15 bases. This CDR3 is 16 amino acids long. Germline V gives CDR1 KGHSH, CDR2 LQKENI. CDR3 residues: CASSPSEQAGGNTIYF. Here the CDR3 DNA reads TGTGCCAGCTCACCAAGTGAACAGGCTGGAGGAAACACCATATATTTT.

The CDR3 sequence: CASSYVLSGELFF. The DNA of the CDR3 is TGTGCCAGCAGTTACGTTTTATCCGGGGAGCTGTTTTTT. The chain links TRBV6-5 to TRBJ2-2; D remains ambiguous. The germline V and J ends were trimmed by 2 bases and 6 bases, with 7 bases remaining between them. CDR1 and CDR2 (germline): MNHEY, SVGAGI. This CDR3 is 13 amino acids long.

The V gene is TRBV6-6, the J gene TRBJ1-2, with 7 bases fitting TRBD1. Germline trimming cut 6 bases from V and 7 bases from J; bases unmatched to any gene: 14. The CDR3 loop spans 15 amino acids. Germline CDR1 is MNHNY and CDR2 is SVGAGI (reference sequence). CDR3 bases: TGTGCCAGCAGCTACGAGGGACAGTCCCCAGTTGGCTACACCTTC. Residues: CASSYEGQSPVGYTF.

In this sample, this clone turned up once. The rearrangement joins TRBV5-6 to TRBJ2-4; D unclear. CDR3 size: 19 residues. Germline CDR1 reads SGHDT; CDR2 reads YYEEEE. V lost 2 bases to trimming and J lost 0 bases, with 21 bases between them. The CDR3 protein is CASSFLFSSEALAKNIQYF. In nucleotides, the CDR3 is TGTGCCAGCAGCTTCCTATTTTCGTCCGAAGCCCTAGCCAAAAACATTCAGTACTTC.

In its sample, this clone was seen a few times. The rearrangement links TRBV9 to TRBJ1-4; 7 bases align to TRBD1. Germline V gene sequence: CDR1 SGDLS, CDR2 YYNGEE. The CDR3 extends over 14 amino acids. Germline trimming cut 6 bases from V and 8 bases from J; bases unmatched to any gene: 10. The CDR3 reads CASNPTGWEEKLFF. CDR3 nucleotide sequence: TGTGCCAGCAACCCGACAGGGTGGGAAGAAAAACTGTTTTTT.

CDR3 DNA: TGCGCCAGCAGCCTGCCCGGGCGGGCGACCGGGGAGCTGTTTTTT. Amino acids: CASSLPGRATGELFF. The chain links TRBV4-1 to TRBJ2-2; D may be TRBD2 (5 bases). The CDR3 extends over 15 amino acids. Per germline, CDR1 MGHRA and CDR2 YSYEKL. V was trimmed by 4 bases and J by 5 bases, leaving 14 bases between them.

This clone was observed a few times. The V and J genes are TRBV12-5 and TRBJ1-3, with a possible D match to TRBD1 (5 bases). The CDR3 is 14 amino acids. Trimming shortened V by 7 bases and J by 4 bases, and 14 bases separated the two germline ends. CDR1 LGHNT and CDR2 FRNRAP come from the germline V gene. In DNA form, the CDR3 reads TGTGCTAGTGCCCCGGGACTTGGCGGAAACACCATATATTTT. Protein product: CASAPGLGGNTIYF.